This T cell receptor (beta chain) was found in a study of blood T cells in healthy people across ages. Study-wide findings and caveats: Possibly confounding the expanded clonotype changes was the fact that donor CMV status was unknown. It was found that TCR beta diversity correlated strongly with the percentage of naive T cells. Researchers judged that diversity estimates from one million T cells fell short of true values.

Next came a second PCR, run for about 7 to 12 cycles, which used a sample-barcoded 5' primer along with a J-beta primer mix. TCRdb analysed the 5' RACE reads with MiXCR anew, one entry per CDR3 protein. Of hundreds of thousands of distinct CDR3 sequences in the sample, about 28% were seen once. Of note for this clonotype: No antigen is known for it.

V was shortened by 6 bases and J by 8 bases, with 17 bases between the two germline ends. The CDR3 is made up of 13 amino acids. Looked up from germline, CDR1 is DFQATT and CDR2 is SNEGSKA (reference sequence). The chain uses TRBV20-1 and TRBJ1-5; D not certain. This clonotype originated in an elderly woman in good health. The sequenced material came from blood. CDR3 amino acids: CSASLGAQKPQHF. The CDR3 region has the DNA TGCAGTGCCAGCCTGGGAGCGCAGAAGCCCCAGCATTTT.